The 22 T cell receptor beta chains given below trace back to one sample, sequenced in a study of cytomegalovirus exposure and HLA in healthy donors. The PCR ran on 60 Vbeta and 13 Jbeta primers. Clones were read by immunoSEQ multiplex PCR, and TCRdb kept only the in-frame ones, dropping some. Of about 140,000 clones listed, over 75% are singletons. Sequenced: PBMCs. The receptors derive from a woman in her 40s in good health and CMV-seronegative.

V and J are TRBV7-6 and TRBJ2-3; the D is unclear. Germline V CDR1 and CDR2: SGHVS, FNYEAQ. The CDR3 totals 15 residues. Trimming stripped 4 bases from V and 6 bases from J, with 17 bases between. The CDR3 sequence is CASSSAAARLDTQYF. The DNA for the CDR3 is TGTGCCAGCAGCTCCGCGGCGGCTAGATTGGATACGCAGTATTTT.

The genes are TRBV7-6 and TRBJ2-1; D gene unclear. CDR1 SGHVS and CDR2 FNYEAQ come from the germline V gene. Trimming took off 1 base at V and 8 bases at J, with 9 bases between the two ends. The CDR3 is 13 residues long. The CDR3 DNA is TGTGCCAGCAGCTTAGGCTCGGTAGATGAGCAGTTCTTC. This sequence encodes CASSLGSVDEQFF. Drawing the rest from reference TRBV7-6 and TRBJ2-1, the complete variable domain is GAGVSQSPRYKVTKRGQDVALRCDPISGHVSLYWYRQALGQGPEFLTYFNYEAQQDKSGLPNDRFSAERPEGSISTLTIQRTEQRDSAMYRCASSLGSVDEQFFGPGTRLTVL.

The rearrangement uses TRBV5-6 and TRBJ2-5; the match to TRBD2 covers 13 bases. Germline V gene data show CDR1 as SGHDT and CDR2 as YYEEEE. The V and J ends lost 0 bases and 10 bases, in that order; junction bases with no gene match: 15. The CDR3 contains 18 residues. CDR3 nucleotides: TGTGCCAGCAGCTTGGGACTAGCGGGAGGAAACTGGGGAAGAGACCAGTACTTC. It is translated as CASSLGLAGGNWGRDQYF.

The V call is TRBV6-1, the J call TRBJ2-3; 8 bases are a match to TRBD1. CDR1 MNHNS and CDR2 SASEGT come from the germline V gene. The CDR3 length is 15 residues. The V and J ends lost 6 bases and 4 bases, in that order; junction bases with no gene match: 9. CDR3 region: CASSGGQGSPDTQYF. The CDR3 nucleotides read TGTGCCAGCAGCGGTGGACAGGGCTCGCCAGATACGCAGTATTTT.

V is TRBV6-1 and J is TRBJ1-3; weak D call: TRBD1 (5 bases). The CDR3 totals 15 residues. Germline loops: CDR1 MNHNS, CDR2 SASEGT. With 2 bases removed from V and 3 bases from J, the gap between germline ends came to 11 bases. The CDR3 loop is CASSERRGFGNTIYF. The CDR3 nucleotides are TGTGCCAGCAGTGAAAGAAGGGGCTTTGGAAACACCATATATTTT.

This chain joins TRBV27 and TRBJ2-7, with 7 nucleotides matching TRBD1. CDR3 size: 14 residues. From germline, CDR1 is MNHEY and CDR2 SMNVEV (reference sequence). V shed 5 bases and J 2 bases; nucleotides not matched to a gene: 6. CDR3 DNA sequence: TGTGCCAGCAGTACTCGTGACAGGGCCTACGAGCAGTACTTC. Its translation: CASSTRDRAYEQYF.

The J gene is TRBJ2-5, the V gene TRBV9; 7 bases are a match to TRBD2. This CDR3 has 16 residues. Germline CDR1 SGDLS, CDR2 YYNGEE. The V and J ends lost 0 bases and 1 base, in that order; junction bases with no gene match: 6. The CDR3 here is CASSVAPASGQETQYF. The CDR3 DNA reads TGTGCCAGCAGCGTAGCCCCGGCTAGCGGCCAAGAGACCCAGTACTTC.

J is TRBJ2-7 and V is TRBV5-1, with a possible D match to TRBD1 (6 bases). With 0 bases removed from V and 0 bases from J, the gap between germline ends came to 10 bases. Germline CDR1 and CDR2: SGHRS and YFSETQ. The CDR3 is made up of 15 amino acids. The CDR3 DNA reads TGCGCCAGCAGCTTGGGGGGGCCTAGCTCCTACGAGCAGTACTTC. Translation: CASSLGGPSSYEQYF.

This chain uses TRBV10-3 with TRBJ2-7; 9 bases are a match to TRBD1. J lost 1 base, V lost 4 bases, and 5 bases had no gene match. CDR1 ENHRY and CDR2 SYGVKD come from the germline V gene. CDR3 size: 15 residues. CDR3 in DNA: TGTGCCATCAGTGTTTTTGGGACAGGGTCCTACGAGCAGTACTTC. As protein: CAISVFGTGSYEQYF.

The chain is built from TRBV7-9 and TRBJ1-4; the D gene is possibly TRBD1 (5 bases). Deletions cut 5 bases from V and 8 bases from J, with 15 bases between. The germline gives CDR1 SEHNR, CDR2 FQNEAQ (reference sequence). This CDR3 is built from 14 residues. CDR3: CASSQGAPDEKLFF. The CDR3 DNA reads TGTGCCAGCAGCCAGGGTGCCCCCGACGAAAAACTGTTTTTT.

V is TRBV28 and J is TRBJ2-3, with 7 bases aligning to TRBD2. Germline lookup yields CDR1 MDHEN and CDR2 SYDVKM. The CDR3 totals 16 residues. The V and J ends lost 8 bases and 0 bases, in that order; junction bases with no gene match: 11. In DNA form, the CDR3 reads TGTGCCAGCCGGAAGTGGGAGGGGCCTAGCACAGATACGCAGTATTTT. Its protein product is CASRKWEGPSTDTQYF.

This clone was detected once. V and J are TRBV2 and TRBJ2-1, with D maybe TRBD2 (6 bases). The V end lost 8 bases, the J end lost 8 bases, and 19 bases lay between the germline ends. The CDR3 is 14 residues long. CDR1 and CDR2 (germline): SNHLY, FYNNEI. CDR3 amino acids: CASGRDPPGYEQFF. In nucleotides, the CDR3 is TGTGCCAGCGGGCGGGACCCGCCCGGGTATGAGCAGTTCTTC.

Comments on this clone: An end of the junction differs from the germline gene, which may be a read error. Other DNA sequences in the sample encode the same CDR3. The chain has TRBV6-6 and TRBJ1-1, with D tentatively TRBD1 (5 bases). This CDR3 has 15 amino acids. Germline values: CDR1 MNHNY, CDR2 SVGAGI (reference sequence). The CDR3 coding sequence is TGTGCCAGTAGTTACTCGAGACAGTCGAACACTGAAGCTTTCTTT. Translating gives CASSYSRQSNTEAFF.

To note about this clone: Compared with germline, one end of the junction differs, possibly owing to a read error. V is TRBV7-9 and J is TRBJ2-7, with TRBD2 matching over 10 bases. Per the germline V gene, CDR1 is SEHNR and CDR2 is FQNEAQ (reference sequence). This CDR3 has 16 amino acids. The CDR3 DNA sequence: TGTTCCAGCAGCTTAGGATTAGGGACTAGCGACTACGAGCAGTACTTC. Its translation is CSSSLGLGTSDYEQYF.

The V call is TRBV4-2, the J call TRBJ2-2, with 8 bases fitting TRBD2. CDR3 length equals 15 residues. Trimming cost V 1 base and J 5 bases; bases outside gene matches: 3. Germline V gene data show CDR1 as LGHNA and CDR2 as YNFKEQ. CDR3 DNA sequence: TGTGCCAGCAGCCAAGCCTCTAGCGGGACCGGGGAGCTGTTTTTT. It codes for CASSQASSGTGELFF.

V is TRBV5-4 and J is TRBJ2-3; no clear D. V lost 0 bases, J lost 2 bases, and 7 bases lay in between. The CDR3 sequence is 14 residues long. Per the germline V gene, CDR1 is SGHNT and CDR2 is YYREEE (reference sequence). The CDR3 here is CASSLVQTTDTQYF. The DNA for the CDR3 is TGTGCCAGCAGCTTGGTACAGACCACAGATACGCAGTATTTT.

This clone was detected once. The J gene is TRBJ1-1, the V gene TRBV5-1; weak D call: TRBD1 (6 bases). V was cut by 5 bases and J by 4 bases, with 15 bases left in between. CDR1 and CDR2 from the germline V gene are SGHRS and YFSETQ. The CDR3 extends over 14 amino acids. The chain's CDR3 is CASRVQGGSTEAFF. The CDR3 bases are TGCGCCAGCAGGGTACAGGGTGGGAGCACTGAAGCTTTCTTT.

The chain has TRBV4-2 and TRBJ2-3; TRBD1 agrees at 10 bases. The CDR3 has 19 residues. V trimming: 4 bases; J trimming: 2 bases; junction bases outside the gene matches: 15. Germline V gene sequence: CDR1 LGHNA, CDR2 YNFKEQ. CDR3 nucleotides: TGTGCCAGCAGCCCCTACGCCGGAGGACAGGGGGTTCCCACAGATACGCAGTATTTT. This translates into CASSPYAGGQGVPTDTQYF.

The chain employs TRBV7-2 and TRBJ2-4, with 10 bases matching TRBD2. J lost 6 bases, V lost 1 base, and 3 bases had no gene match. CDR1 and CDR2 from the germline V gene are SGHTA and FQGNSA. This CDR3 spans 15 amino acids. The CDR3: CASSLVAGGPNIQYF. The CDR3 DNA is TGTGCCAGCAGCTTAGTAGCGGGAGGCCCAAACATTCAGTACTTC. The full variable domain, in which reference TRBV7-2 and TRBJ2-4 provide the parts outside the CDR3, is GAGVSQSPSNKVTEKGKDVELRCDPISGHTALYWYRQSLGQGLEFLIYFQGNSAPDKSGLPSDRFSAERTGGSVSTLTIQRTQQEDSAVYLCASSLVAGGPNIQYFGAGTRLSVL.

The chain uses TRBV27 and TRBJ2-7, with TRBD2 matching 11 bases. The germline CDR1 and CDR2 sequences are MNHEY and SMNVEV (reference sequence). Germline trimming cut 6 bases from V and 2 bases from J; bases unmatched to any gene: 6. The CDR3 contains 15 residues. The CDR3 protein is CASSLLAGGPYEQYF. CDR3 bases: TGTGCCAGCAGCCTCCTAGCGGGAGGACCCTACGAGCAGTACTTC.

The chain combines TRBV5-1 with TRBJ2-7; the match to TRBD1 covers 7 bases. Per the germline V gene, CDR1 is SGHRS and CDR2 is YFSETQ. This CDR3 is 14 amino acids long. The V and J ends lost 4 bases and 3 bases, in that order; junction bases with no gene match: 7. The chain's CDR3 is CASSHPGQRYEQYF. The DNA of the CDR3 is TGCGCCAGCAGCCATCCGGGACAGCGCTACGAGCAGTACTTC.

The rearrangement links TRBV6-5 to TRBJ1-5, with TRBD1 identical over 10 bases. The V and J ends lost 8 bases and 0 bases, in that order; junction bases with no gene match: 4. Germline assignment: CDR1 MNHEY and CDR2 SVGAGI. The length of the CDR3 is 15 residues. The CDR3 region is CASRTGGLSNQPQHF. As DNA, the CDR3 is TGTGCCAGCCGGACAGGGGGACTTAGCAATCAGCCCCAGCATTTT.